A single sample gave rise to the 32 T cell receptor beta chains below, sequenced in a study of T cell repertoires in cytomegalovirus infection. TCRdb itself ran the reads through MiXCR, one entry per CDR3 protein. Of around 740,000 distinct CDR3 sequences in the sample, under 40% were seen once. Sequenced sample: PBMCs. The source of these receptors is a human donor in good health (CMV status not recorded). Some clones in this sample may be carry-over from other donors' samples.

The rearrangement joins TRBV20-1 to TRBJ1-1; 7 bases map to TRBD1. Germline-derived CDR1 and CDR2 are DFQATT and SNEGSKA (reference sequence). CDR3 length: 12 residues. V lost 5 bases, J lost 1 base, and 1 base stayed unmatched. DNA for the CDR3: TGCAGTGCTTGGACAGGGAACACTGAAGCTTTCTTT. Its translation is CSAWTGNTEAFF.

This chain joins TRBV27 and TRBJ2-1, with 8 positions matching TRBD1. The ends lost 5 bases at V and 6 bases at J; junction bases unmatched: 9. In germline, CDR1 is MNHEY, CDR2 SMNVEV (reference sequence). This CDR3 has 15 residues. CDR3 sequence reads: CASSPISGTGNEQFF. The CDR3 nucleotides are TGTGCCAGCAGTCCGATCTCCGGGACAGGCAATGAGCAGTTCTTC.

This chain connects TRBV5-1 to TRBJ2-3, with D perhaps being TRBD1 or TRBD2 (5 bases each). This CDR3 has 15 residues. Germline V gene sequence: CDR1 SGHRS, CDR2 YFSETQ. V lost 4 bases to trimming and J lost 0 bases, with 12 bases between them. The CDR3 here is CASSRDGPSTDTQYF. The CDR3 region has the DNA TGCGCCAGCAGCAGGGACGGTCCTAGCACAGATACGCAGTATTTT. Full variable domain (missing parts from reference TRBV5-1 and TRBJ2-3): KAGVTQTPRYLIKTRGQQVTLSCSPISGHRSVSWYQQTPGQGLQFLFEYFSETQRNKGNFPGRFSGRQFSNSRSEMNVSTLELGDSALYLCASSRDGPSTDTQYFGPGTRLTVL.

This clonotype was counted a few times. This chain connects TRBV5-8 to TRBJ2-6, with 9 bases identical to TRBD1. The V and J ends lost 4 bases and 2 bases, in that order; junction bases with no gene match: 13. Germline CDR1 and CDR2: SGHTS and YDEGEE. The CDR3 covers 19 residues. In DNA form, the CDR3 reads TGTGCCAGCAGCCTATTCCCGGGACAGGGTCCTACTGGGGCCAACGTCCTGACTTTC. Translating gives CASSLFPGQGPTGANVLTF.

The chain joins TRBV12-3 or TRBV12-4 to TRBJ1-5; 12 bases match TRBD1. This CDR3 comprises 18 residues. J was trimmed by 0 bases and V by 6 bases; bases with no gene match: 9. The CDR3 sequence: CASSAGTGGDNSNQPQHF. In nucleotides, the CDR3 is TGTGCCAGCAGCGCCGGGACAGGGGGCGATAATAGCAATCAGCCCCAGCATTTT.

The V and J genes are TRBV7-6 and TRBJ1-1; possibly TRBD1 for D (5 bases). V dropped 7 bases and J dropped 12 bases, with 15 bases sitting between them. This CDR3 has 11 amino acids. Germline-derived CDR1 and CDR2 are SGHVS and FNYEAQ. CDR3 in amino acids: CASTLGGKTFF. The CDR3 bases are TGTGCCAGCACCTTGGGGGGTAAAACTTTCTTT.

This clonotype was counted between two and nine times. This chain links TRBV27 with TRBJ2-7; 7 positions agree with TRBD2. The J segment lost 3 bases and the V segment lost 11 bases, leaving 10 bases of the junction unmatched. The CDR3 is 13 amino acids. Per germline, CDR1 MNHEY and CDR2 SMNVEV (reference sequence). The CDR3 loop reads CASQRASGYEQYF. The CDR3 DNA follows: TGTGCCTCCCAGCGGGCTAGCGGCTACGAGCAGTACTTC.

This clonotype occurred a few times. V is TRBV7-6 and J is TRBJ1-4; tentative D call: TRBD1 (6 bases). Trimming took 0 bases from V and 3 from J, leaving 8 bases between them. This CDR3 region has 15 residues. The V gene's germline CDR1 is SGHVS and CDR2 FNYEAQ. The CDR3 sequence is CASSLAGGPNEKLFF. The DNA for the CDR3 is TGTGCCAGCAGCTTAGCTGGGGGCCCTAATGAAAAACTGTTTTTT.

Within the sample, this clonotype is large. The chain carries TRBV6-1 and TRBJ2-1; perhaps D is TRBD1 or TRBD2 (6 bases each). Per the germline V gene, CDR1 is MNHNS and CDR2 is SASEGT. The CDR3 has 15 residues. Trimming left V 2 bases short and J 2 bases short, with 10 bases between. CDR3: CASSEQEGAYNEQFF. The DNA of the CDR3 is TGTGCCAGCAGTGAACAGGAGGGGGCCTACAATGAGCAGTTCTTC.

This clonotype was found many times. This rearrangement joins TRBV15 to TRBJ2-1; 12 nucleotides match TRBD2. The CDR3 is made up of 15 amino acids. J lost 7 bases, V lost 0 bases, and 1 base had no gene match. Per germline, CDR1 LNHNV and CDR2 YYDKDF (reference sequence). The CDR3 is CATSRDTSGGNEQFF. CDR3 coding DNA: TGTGCCACCAGCAGAGATACTAGCGGGGGGAATGAGCAGTTCTTC.

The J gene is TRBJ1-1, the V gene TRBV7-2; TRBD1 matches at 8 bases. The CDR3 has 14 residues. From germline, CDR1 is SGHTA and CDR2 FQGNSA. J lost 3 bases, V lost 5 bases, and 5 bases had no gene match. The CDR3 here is CASSATGGHTEAFF. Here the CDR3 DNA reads TGTGCCAGCAGCGCAACAGGGGGGCACACTGAAGCTTTCTTT. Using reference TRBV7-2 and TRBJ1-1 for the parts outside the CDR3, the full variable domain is GAGVSQSPSNKVTEKGKDVELRCDPISGHTALYWYRQSLGQGLEFLIYFQGNSAPDKSGLPSDRFSAERTGGSVSTLTIQRTQQEDSAVYLCASSATGGHTEAFFGQGTRLTVV.

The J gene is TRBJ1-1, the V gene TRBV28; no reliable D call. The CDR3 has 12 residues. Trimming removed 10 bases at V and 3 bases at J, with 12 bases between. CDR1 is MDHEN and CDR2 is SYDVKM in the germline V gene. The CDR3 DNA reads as TGTGCCATCAGCCAGATTTACACTGAAGCTTTCTTT. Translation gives CAISQIYTEAFF.

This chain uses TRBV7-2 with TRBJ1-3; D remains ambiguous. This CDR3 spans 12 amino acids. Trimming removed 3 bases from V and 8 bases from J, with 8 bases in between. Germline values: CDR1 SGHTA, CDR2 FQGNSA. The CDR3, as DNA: TGTGCCAGCAGCTTCGATCGACACACCATATATTTT. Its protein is CASSFDRHTIYF.

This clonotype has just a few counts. DNA of the CDR3: TGTGCCAGCAGTTTCCCACAGAATCCGAACACCGGGGAGCTGTTTTTT. Its protein is CASSFPQNPNTGELFF. The chain has TRBV12-3 or TRBV12-4 and TRBJ2-2; no clear D. With 3 bases removed from V and 0 bases from J, the gap between germline ends came to 11 bases. This CDR3 region has 16 residues.

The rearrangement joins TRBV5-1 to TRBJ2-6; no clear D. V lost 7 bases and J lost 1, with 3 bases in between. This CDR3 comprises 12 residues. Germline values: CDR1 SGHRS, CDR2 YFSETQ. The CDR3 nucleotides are TGCGCCAGCCAGTCTGGGGCCAACGTCCTGACTTTC. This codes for CASQSGANVLTF.

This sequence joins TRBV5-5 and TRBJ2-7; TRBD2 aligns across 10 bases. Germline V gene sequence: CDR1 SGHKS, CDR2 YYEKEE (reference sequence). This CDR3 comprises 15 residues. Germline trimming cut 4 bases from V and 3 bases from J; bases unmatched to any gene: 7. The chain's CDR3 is CASSRTSGSYYEQYF. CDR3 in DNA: TGTGCCAGCAGCCGGACTAGCGGCAGCTACTACGAGCAGTACTTC.

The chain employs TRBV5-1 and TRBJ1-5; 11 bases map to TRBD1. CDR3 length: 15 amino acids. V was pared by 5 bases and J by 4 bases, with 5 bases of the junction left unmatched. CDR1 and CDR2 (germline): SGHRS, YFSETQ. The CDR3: CASRLGQGANQPQHF. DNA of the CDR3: TGCGCCAGCAGATTAGGACAGGGGGCGAATCAGCCCCAGCATTTT.

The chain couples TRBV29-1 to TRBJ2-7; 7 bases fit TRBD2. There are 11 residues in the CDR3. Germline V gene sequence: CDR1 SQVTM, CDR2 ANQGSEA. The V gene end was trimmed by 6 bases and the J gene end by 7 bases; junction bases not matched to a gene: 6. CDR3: CSVLMGGEQYF. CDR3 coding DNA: TGCAGCGTGCTAATGGGGGGGGAGCAGTACTTC.

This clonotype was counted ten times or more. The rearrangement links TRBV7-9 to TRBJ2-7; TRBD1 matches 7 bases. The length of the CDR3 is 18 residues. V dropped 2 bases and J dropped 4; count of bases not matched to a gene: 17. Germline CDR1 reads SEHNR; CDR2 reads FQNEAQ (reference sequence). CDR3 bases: TGTGCCAGCAGCTTACGATTCGGGACAGCGACAGAACCTTACGAGCAGTACTTC. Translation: CASSLRFGTATEPYEQYF.

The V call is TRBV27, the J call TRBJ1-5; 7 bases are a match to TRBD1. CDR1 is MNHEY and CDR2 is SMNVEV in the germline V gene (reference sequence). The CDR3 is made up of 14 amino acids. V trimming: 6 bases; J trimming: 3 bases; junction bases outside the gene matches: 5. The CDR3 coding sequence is TGTGCCAGCAGGACAGGACAGGTCAATCAGCCCCAGCATTTT. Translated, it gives CASRTGQVNQPQHF.

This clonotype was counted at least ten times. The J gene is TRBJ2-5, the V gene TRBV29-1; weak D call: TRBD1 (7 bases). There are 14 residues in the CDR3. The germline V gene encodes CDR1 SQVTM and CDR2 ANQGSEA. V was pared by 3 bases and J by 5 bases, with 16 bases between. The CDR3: CSVDLQGGFETQYF. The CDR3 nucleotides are TGCAGCGTTGATTTGCAGGGGGGTTTCGAGACCCAGTACTTC.

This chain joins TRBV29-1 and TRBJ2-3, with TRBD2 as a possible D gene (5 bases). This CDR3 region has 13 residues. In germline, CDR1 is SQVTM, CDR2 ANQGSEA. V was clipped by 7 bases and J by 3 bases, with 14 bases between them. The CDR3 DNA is TGCAGCGCGGAGAGGGATCAGACAGATACGCAGTATTTT. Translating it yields CSAERDQTDTQYF.

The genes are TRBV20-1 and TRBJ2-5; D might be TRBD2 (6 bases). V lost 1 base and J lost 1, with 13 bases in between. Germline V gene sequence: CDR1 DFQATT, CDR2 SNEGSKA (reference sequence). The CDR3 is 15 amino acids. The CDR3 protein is CSARGIGTGQETQYF. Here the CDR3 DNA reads TGCAGTGCTAGAGGGATCGGGACTGGCCAAGAGACCCAGTACTTC.

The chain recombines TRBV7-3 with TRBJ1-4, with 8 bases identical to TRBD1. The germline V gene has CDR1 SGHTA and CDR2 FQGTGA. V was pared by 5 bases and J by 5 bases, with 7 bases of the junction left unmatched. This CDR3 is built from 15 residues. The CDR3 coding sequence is TGTGCCAGCAGCACACCGGGACAGGCGAATGAAAAACTGTTTTTT. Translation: CASSTPGQANEKLFF.

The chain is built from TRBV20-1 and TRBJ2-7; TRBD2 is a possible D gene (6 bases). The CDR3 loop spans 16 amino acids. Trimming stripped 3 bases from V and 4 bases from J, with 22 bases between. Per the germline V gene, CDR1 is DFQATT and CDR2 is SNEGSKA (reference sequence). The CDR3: CSASPGRGTGAYEQYF. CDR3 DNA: TGCAGTGCTAGCCCGGGGCGAGGGACGGGAGCTTACGAGCAGTACTTC.

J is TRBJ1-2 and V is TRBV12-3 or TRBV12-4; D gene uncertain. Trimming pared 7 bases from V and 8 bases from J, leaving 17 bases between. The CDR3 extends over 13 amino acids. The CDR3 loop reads CASTLIPSGGYTF. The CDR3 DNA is TGTGCCAGCACCCTGATCCCTAGTGGGGGCTACACCTTC.

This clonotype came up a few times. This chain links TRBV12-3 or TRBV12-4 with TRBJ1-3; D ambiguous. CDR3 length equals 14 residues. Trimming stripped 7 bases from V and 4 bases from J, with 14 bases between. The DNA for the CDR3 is TGTGCCAGCACTCAGAGGAAAGTCGGAAACACCATATATTTT. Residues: CASTQRKVGNTIYF.

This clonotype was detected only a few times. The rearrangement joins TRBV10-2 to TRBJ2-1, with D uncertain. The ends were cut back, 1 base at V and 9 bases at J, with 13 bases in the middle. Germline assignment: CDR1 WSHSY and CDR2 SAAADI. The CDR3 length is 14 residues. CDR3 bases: TGCGCCAGCAGTGAGTTAAATCCCGGTGGTGAGCAGTTCTTC. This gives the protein CASSELNPGGEQFF.

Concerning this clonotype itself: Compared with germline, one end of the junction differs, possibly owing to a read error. CDR3 protein: CTSSGLAGGSYNEQFF. CDR3 sequence (DNA): TGTACCAGCAGCGGACTAGCGGGGGGCTCCTACAATGAGCAGTTCTTC. This chain links TRBV11-2 with TRBJ2-1; TRBD2 agrees at 14 bases. The CDR3 contains 16 residues. Germline-derived CDR1 and CDR2 are SGHAT and FQNNGV.

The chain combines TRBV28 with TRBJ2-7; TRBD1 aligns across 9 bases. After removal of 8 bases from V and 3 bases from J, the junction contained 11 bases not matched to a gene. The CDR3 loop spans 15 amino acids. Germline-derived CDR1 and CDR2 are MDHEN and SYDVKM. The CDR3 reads CASGSAGTGFYEQYF. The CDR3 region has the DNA TGTGCCAGCGGCTCAGCGGGGACAGGGTTCTACGAGCAGTACTTC. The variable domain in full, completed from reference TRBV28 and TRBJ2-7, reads DVKVTQSSRYLVKRTGEKVFLECVQDMDHENMFWYRQDPGLGLRLIYFSYDVKMKEKGDIPEGYSVSREKKERFSLILESASTNQTSMYLCASGSAGTGFYEQYFGPGTRLTVT.

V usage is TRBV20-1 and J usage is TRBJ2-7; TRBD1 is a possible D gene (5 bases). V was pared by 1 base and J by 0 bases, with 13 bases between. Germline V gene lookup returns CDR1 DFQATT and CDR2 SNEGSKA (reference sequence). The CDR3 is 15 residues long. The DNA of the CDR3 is TGCAGTGCTAGAGTGGCAGGGAAAATCTCCTACGAGCAGTACTTC. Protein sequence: CSARVAGKISYEQYF.

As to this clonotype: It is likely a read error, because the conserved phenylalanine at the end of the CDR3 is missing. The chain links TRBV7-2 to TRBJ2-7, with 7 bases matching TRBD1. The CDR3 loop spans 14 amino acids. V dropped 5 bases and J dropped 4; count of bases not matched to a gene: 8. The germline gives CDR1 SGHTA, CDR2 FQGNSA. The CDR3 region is CASSTGTAGYEQYL. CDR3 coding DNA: TGTGCCAGCAGCACCGGGACAGCCGGTTACGAGCAGTACTTA.